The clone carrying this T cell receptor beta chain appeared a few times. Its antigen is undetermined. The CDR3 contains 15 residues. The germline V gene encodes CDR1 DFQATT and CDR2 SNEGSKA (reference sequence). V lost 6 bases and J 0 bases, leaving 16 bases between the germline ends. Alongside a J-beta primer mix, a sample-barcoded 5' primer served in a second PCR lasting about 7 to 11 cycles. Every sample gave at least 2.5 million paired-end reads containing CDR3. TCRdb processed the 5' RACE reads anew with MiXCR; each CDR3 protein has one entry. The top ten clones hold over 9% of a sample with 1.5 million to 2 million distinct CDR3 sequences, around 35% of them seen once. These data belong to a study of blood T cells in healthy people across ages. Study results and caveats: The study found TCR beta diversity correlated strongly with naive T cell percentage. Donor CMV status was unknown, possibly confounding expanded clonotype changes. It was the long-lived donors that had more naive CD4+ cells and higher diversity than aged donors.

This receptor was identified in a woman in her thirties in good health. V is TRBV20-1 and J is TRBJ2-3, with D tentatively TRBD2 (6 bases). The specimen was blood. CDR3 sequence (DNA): TGCAGTGCCCCCGGACGGCGGGGAAGCACAGATACGCAGTATTTT. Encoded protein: CSAPGRRGSTDTQYF.